Listed here are 21 T cell receptor beta chains from one sample, sequenced in a study of T cells in localized non-small cell lung cancer. Clones were sequenced by immunoSEQ multiplex PCR, and TCRdb holds only the in-frame ones, with some missing. The table includes over 950 clones, roughly 28% detected once. This material consisted of lung tumor tissue, taken before any cancer treatment. These receptors originate from a female donor at least 60 years old with stage III squamous cell lung carcinoma.

The V call is TRBV9, the J call TRBJ1-4; perhaps TRBD1 as D (6 bases). Germline values: CDR1 SGDLS, CDR2 YYNGEE. V was cut by 0 bases and J by 7 bases, with 16 bases left in between. The CDR3 spans 16 residues. CDR3 nucleotide sequence: TGTGCCAGCAGCGTAGGGTCTTCGGGACACTTTGAAAAACTGTTTTTT. This translates into CASSVGSSGHFEKLFF.

Notes on this clone: The junction and the germline gene differ at one end; a read error may be behind it. V and J are TRBV6-8 and TRBJ2-1, with D perhaps TRBD1 or TRBD2 (6 bases each). This CDR3 spans 14 amino acids. CDR1 and CDR2 (germline): MNHGY, SAAAGT. CDR3 amino acids: CAISGGDTYNEQFF. The CDR3 bases are TGTGCCATCAGTGGAGGGGACACCTACAATGAGCAGTTCTTC.

This clone was seen only a few times. The genes are TRBV29-1 and TRBJ1-3; no clear D gene. The CDR3 length is 15 residues. Germline CDR1 reads SQVTM; CDR2 reads ANQGSEA. V dropped 5 bases and J dropped 0 bases, with 14 bases sitting between them. The CDR3 DNA is TGCAGCGTTCTAGATCCGAGGAACTCTGGAAACACCATATATTTT. As protein: CSVLDPRNSGNTIYF.

This clone is judged medium-sized. CDR3 amino acids: CASSSPGRQETQYF. CDR3 DNA: TGTGCCAGCAGCAGCCCGGGACGCCAAGAGACCCAGTACTTC. The chain is built from TRBV11-3 and TRBJ2-5; D may correspond to TRBD1 or TRBD2 (5 bases each). CDR3 size: 14 residues. The germline gives CDR1 SGHNT, CDR2 YENEEA. V lost 5 bases and J 1 base, leaving 11 bases between the germline ends.

In this sample, this clone turned up a few times. The rearrangement links TRBV6-8 to TRBJ2-3; D is possibly TRBD2 (6 bases). Germline V gives CDR1 MNHGY, CDR2 SAAAGT. The CDR3 contains 14 residues. The V end lost 10 bases, the J end lost 0 bases, and 14 bases lay between the germline ends. The CDR3 DNA is TGTGCCATCATGGAGGCGGGAAGCACAGATACGCAGTATTTT. Translated: CAIMEAGSTDTQYF.

J is TRBJ1-1 and V is TRBV5-1, with 10 bases identical to TRBD1. Germline V CDR1 and CDR2: SGHRS, YFSETQ. After removal of 0 bases from V and 4 bases from J, the junction contained 0 bases not matched to a gene. This CDR3 comprises 14 residues. CDR3 nucleotides: TGCGCCAGCAGCTTGGGGACAGGGGGCACTGAAGCTTTCTTT. Its protein is CASSLGTGGTEAFF.

This chain uses TRBV4-1 with TRBJ2-1; 9 bases fit TRBD2. CDR1 and CDR2 (germline): MGHRA, YSYEKL. This CDR3 comprises 18 residues. After removal of 1 base from V and 0 bases from J, the junction contained 7 bases not matched to a gene. CDR3 in amino acids: CASSQVILAGRSYNEQFF. CDR3 nucleotides: TGCGCCAGCAGCCAAGTCATTCTAGCGGGGCGCTCCTACAATGAGCAGTTCTTC.

This clone has just a few counts. The chain couples TRBV18 to TRBJ1-2, with D possibly matching TRBD1 (6 bases). Germline lookup yields CDR1 KGHSH and CDR2 LQKENI. CDR3 length equals 16 residues. V was cut by 2 bases and J by 4 bases, with 17 bases left in between. CDR3: CASSPSQGFGSYGYTF. The CDR3 DNA reads as TGTGCCAGCTCACCATCGCAGGGGTTCGGGAGCTATGGCTACACCTTC.

The CDR3 loop reads CASSTTGPRTDTQYF. The CDR3 DNA is TGTGCCAGTAGTACAACAGGACCCCGCACAGATACGCAGTATTTT. The chain carries TRBV19 and TRBJ2-3, with TRBD1 as a possible D gene (5 bases). CDR3 length: 15 residues. The germline V and J ends were trimmed by 4 bases and 1 base, with 12 bases remaining between them. CDR1 and CDR2 from the germline V gene are LNHDA and SQIVND (reference sequence).

This clone was detected a few times. The genes are TRBV30 and TRBJ1-3; 9 positions agree with TRBD1. The CDR3 runs 14 residues. Germline trimming cut 5 bases from V and 7 bases from J; bases unmatched to any gene: 9. In germline, CDR1 is GTSNPN, CDR2 SVGIG (reference sequence). CDR3 in DNA: TGTGCCTGGGATCCCGGGACAGGGTACAACACCATATATTTT. Translated: CAWDPGTGYNTIYF.

The chain has TRBV9 and TRBJ2-5; 7 nucleotides line up with TRBD2. V was clipped by 3 bases and J by 2 bases; unmatched bases: 4. The V gene's germline CDR1 is SGDLS and CDR2 YYNGEE. The CDR3 sequence is 14 residues long. In DNA form, the CDR3 reads TGTGCCAGCAGCGGCGGGAGTTCTCAAGAGACCCAGTACTTC. The encoded protein is CASSGGSSQETQYF.

V and J are TRBV18 and TRBJ1-6, with D possibly TRBD1 on 5 matching bases. Germline V gene lookup returns CDR1 KGHSH and CDR2 LQKENI. The CDR3 sequence is 13 residues long. The V end was cut by 6 bases, the J end by 7 bases, with 10 bases between. CDR3 protein: CASSPDKNSPLHF. In DNA form, the CDR3 reads TGTGCCAGCTCCCCGGACAAAAATTCACCCCTCCACTTT.

For this clone: One end of the junction varies from germline; a read error may be responsible. The J gene is TRBJ1-5, the V gene TRBV6-8; 11 bases map to TRBD1. CDR3 length: 18 amino acids. CDR1 is MNHGY, CDR2 SAAAGT, per germline. DNA of the CDR3: TGTGCCAGCAGTGACTCCGGGTGGGGACAGGGGGGCAATCAGCCCCAGCATTTT. This gives the protein CASSDSGWGQGGNQPQHF.

By share, this clone ranks as medium-sized. The chain combines TRBV6-8 with TRBJ2-3, with 10 bases that match TRBD2. Germline-derived CDR1 and CDR2 are MNHGY and SAAAGT. Trimming took 5 bases from V and 3 from J; bases not matched to a gene: 17. The CDR3 extends over 19 amino acids. The CDR3 sequence: CASSDPPVGLAGVTDTQYF. In DNA form, the CDR3 reads TGTGCCAGCAGTGATCCCCCTGTAGGCCTAGCGGGAGTAACAGATACGCAGTATTTT.

The rearrangement uses TRBV23-1 and TRBJ1-3, with 10 bases fitting TRBD1. TRBV23-1 is an open reading frame whose function is uncertain. J lost 0 bases, V lost 3 bases, and 8 bases had no gene match. The CDR3 has 18 residues. The CDR3 loop is CASSHCARDRGSGNTIYF. CDR3 bases: TGCGCCAGCAGTCATTGTGCCCGGGACAGGGGCTCTGGAAACACCATATATTTT.

This rearrangement joins TRBV5-1 to TRBJ2-3, with D tentatively TRBD2 (5 bases). The V and J ends lost 3 bases and 6 bases respectively, with 20 bases between them. This CDR3 has 16 residues. CDR1 SGHRS and CDR2 YFSETQ come from the germline V gene. CDR3 amino acids: CASSSPPGDRSDTQYF. In nucleotides, the CDR3 is TGCGCCAGCAGCTCACCACCCGGGGATAGGTCGGATACGCAGTATTTT.

The chain joins TRBV29-1 to TRBJ2-5; D call uncertain. In germline, CDR1 is SQVTM, CDR2 ANQGSEA. This CDR3 spans 14 amino acids. The ends were cut back, 1 base at V and 1 base at J, with 10 bases in the middle. CDR3 in amino acids: CSVEGRGVQETQYF. The CDR3 region has the DNA TGCAGCGTTGAAGGTAGAGGAGTCCAAGAGACCCAGTACTTC. The full variable domain, its missing parts supplied by reference TRBV29-1 and TRBJ2-5, is SAVISQKPSRDICQRGTSLTIQCQVDSQVTMMFWYRQQPGQSLTLIATANQGSEATYESGFVIDKFPISRPNLTFSTLTVSNMSPEDSSIYLCSVEGRGVQETQYFGPGTRLLVL.

V and J are TRBV19 and TRBJ1-1, with TRBD1 as a possible D gene (6 bases). With 2 bases removed from V and 3 bases from J, the gap between germline ends came to 13 bases. Germline CDR1 reads LNHDA; CDR2 reads SQIVND (reference sequence). CDR3 length equals 15 residues. For the CDR3, the DNA is TGTGCCAGTAGTATATGGGCAGGGGCTGACACTGAAGCTTTCTTT. It is translated as CASSIWAGADTEAFF.

This clone was detected only a few times. The chain couples TRBV5-1 to TRBJ1-2; a possible D gene is TRBD1 (5 bases). Germline loops: CDR1 SGHRS, CDR2 YFSETQ. V was pared by 0 bases and J by 8 bases, with 23 bases between. This CDR3 region has 17 residues. The CDR3 here is CASSLGLAYGTVKGYTF. The CDR3 DNA is TGCGCCAGCAGCTTGGGGTTGGCGTACGGGACGGTGAAAGGCTACACCTTC.

V gene TRBV25-1 combines with J gene TRBJ2-6; maybe TRBD1 (6 bases). Trimming removed 1 base at V and 2 bases at J, with 6 bases between. The CDR3 runs 15 residues. Per germline, CDR1 MGHDK and CDR2 SYGVNS. CDR3 protein: CASSESGAGANVLTF. The CDR3 DNA reads TGTGCCAGCAGTGAATCAGGGGCTGGGGCCAACGTCCTGACTTTC.

The chain uses TRBV19 and TRBJ2-1; a possible D gene is TRBD2 (5 bases). Deletions cut 3 bases from V and 2 bases from J, with 11 bases between. Germline V lookup: CDR1 LNHDA, CDR2 SQIVND (reference sequence). The CDR3 has 15 amino acids. CDR3 in DNA: TGTGCCAGTAGTATCGGGCGGGCTACCTACAATGAGCAGTTCTTC. Its protein is CASSIGRATYNEQFF.